This TCR beta chain came from a study of neoadjuvant anti-PD-1 for oral cavity cancer (dated by TCRdb to the early 2020s). Turning to the overall study: Three to four biweekly doses of nivolumab at 3 mg/kg were mostly administered to patients before curative-intent surgical resection. Patients who did not progress were given a fourth nivolumab dose at about day 43 and had definitive surgical resection on days 50-56. Under RECIST 1.1, a patient counted as a responder if showing complete response, partial response or stable disease, and as a non-responder if showing progression. The parent correlative cohort included 11 to 13 patients, with an approximately 35% response rate. Overall results and qualifications from the work: TCR analyses included only a few patients per response group, and the authors called for larger cohorts for validation. After neoadjuvant nivolumab, non-responders showed significantly higher T cell clonality (Gini index) in PBMCs than responders did. A higher pretreatment blood Treg/Th17 ratio correlated with both higher pretreatment blood TCRbeta clonality and lower post-treatment tumor TCRbeta clonality.

The intended sense of this specimen's time point label: before neoadjuvant nivolumab. Patients were newly diagnosed with stage II-IVA oral cavity squamous cell carcinoma and had received no prior systemic or radiation treatment. The cohort was made up of patients with locally advanced, HPV-negative oral cavity squamous cell carcinoma. Peripheral blood mononuclear cells were analyzed directly, without maintenance or expansion in culture. The samples were drawn from a longitudinal correlative study tied to a single-arm phase II trial testing neoadjuvant nivolumab in oral cavity squamous cell carcinoma. Genomic DNA-based TCRbeta sequencing was performed on subject-matched pre- and post-treatment PBMCs and tumors from three responders and three non-responders. Peripheral blood mononuclear cells were collected once before nivolumab treatment and again after treatment, at the time of surgery. The Maxwell RSC DNA from Cells kit was used to isolate genomic DNA from PBMCs.

For deep sequencing, each PBMC sample was run in six replicates, with libraries mostly built from about 480 ng of input genomic DNA. The immunoSEQ hsTCRbeta kit was used to prepare TCRbeta libraries, following the manufacturer's instructions. The finished libraries were brought together in one pool at approximately 3 nM, which was then read using an Illumina NovaSeq 6000 S4 flow cell. The source study handled its data this way. Raw data preprocessing and quality control were performed with the immunoSEQ Analyzer. The analysis was limited to productive rearrangements, and each clonotype was defined by a unique CDR3 amino acid sequence. Repertoire clonality was estimated as the Gini-Simpson index, computed with the R package tcR. Gini indices were compared with Student's t test, and associations with tumor size change were assessed by Pearson correlation. TCRdb re-hosts the immuneACCESS table, in-frame sequences only. Its copies lack some clones; in the studies checked, an unresolved V gene accounts for under half of them, and the cause for the rest is not known. V and J calls and clone size are as listed in that table; D and trimming were resolved from the DNA. This sample is represented by over 14,000 clones; around 70% of them were singletons. The ten largest clones capture 3% of the sample.

A remark on this clone: The target of this receptor is not known. No base qualities exist here, and no much larger clone lies one base off it.

V loses 3 bases of germline sequence and J loses 2 bases, and the interval between the two ends is 17 bases. Measured from the cysteine to the phenylalanine, the CDR3 is 16 residues long. Only the CDR3 portion is preserved as DNA: 48 bases, with reading frame beginning at the first base. CDR1 and CDR2 are read off the germline V gene as SNHLY and FYNNEI. The sample consisted of PBMCs, taken before nivolumab (anti-PD-1) treatment. The sequence was obtained from a person aged 35 to 85 with oral cavity squamous cell carcinoma. The sequence joins TRBV2 to TRBJ2-7; a tentative D match to TRBD1 spans 5 bases. The bases are TGTGCCAGCAGTGAGATGGGTACAGGTCTTACCTACGAGCAGTACTTC. It is translated as CASSEMGTGLTYEQYF.